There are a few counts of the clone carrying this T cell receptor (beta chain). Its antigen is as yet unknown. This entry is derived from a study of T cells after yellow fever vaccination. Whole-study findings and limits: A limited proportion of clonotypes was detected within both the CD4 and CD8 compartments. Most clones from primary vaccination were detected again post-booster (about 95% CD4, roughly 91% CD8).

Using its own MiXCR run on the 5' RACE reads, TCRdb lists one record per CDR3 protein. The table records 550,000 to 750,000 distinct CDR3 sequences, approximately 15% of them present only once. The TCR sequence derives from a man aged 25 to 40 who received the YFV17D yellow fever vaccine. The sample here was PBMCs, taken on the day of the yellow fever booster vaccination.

The CDR3 here is CASSLDGDVGTGELFF. CDR3 nucleotide sequence: TGTGCCAGCAGCTTAGACGGGGACGTGGGGACCGGGGAGCTGTTTTTT. This sequence joins TRBV11-2 and TRBJ2-2, with D perhaps given as TRBD1 or TRBD2 (5 bases each). Trimming removed 0 bases at V and 5 bases at J, with 13 bases between. CDR3 length: 16 amino acids. Germline CDR1 reads SGHAT; CDR2 reads FQNNGV.